This TCR beta chain is drawn from a study of cytomegalovirus exposure and HLA in healthy donors. Study-level findings and limits: Clonal expansion was found to be greater in HLA-associated TCR beta chains than in equally common others in a later analysis. Several top significant clusters appeared, in a later analysis, to be linked to common viral pathogens.

As regards this clone: As yet, its antigen is unknown.

60 Vbeta and 13 Jbeta primers were used in PCR. Profiling relied on immunoSEQ multiplex PCR, and the TCRdb table lists in-frame clones only, not all of them. The sample contains 150,000 to 200,000 clones, roughly 87% of which appear only once. Unmatched junction bases numbered 12, after V lost 6 bases and J lost 7 bases. The CDR3 sequence is 16 residues long. CDR1 ENHRY and CDR2 SYGVKD come from the germline V gene. This sequence originates from a girl less than two years old in good health and CMV-seronegative. The chain joins TRBV10-3 to TRBJ2-1, with 10 bases aligning to TRBD2. Source material: PBMCs. The CDR3 is CAISRKERGGQNEQFF. Here the CDR3 DNA reads TGTGCCATCAGCAGAAAGGAGCGGGGGGGCCAGAATGAGCAGTTCTTC.